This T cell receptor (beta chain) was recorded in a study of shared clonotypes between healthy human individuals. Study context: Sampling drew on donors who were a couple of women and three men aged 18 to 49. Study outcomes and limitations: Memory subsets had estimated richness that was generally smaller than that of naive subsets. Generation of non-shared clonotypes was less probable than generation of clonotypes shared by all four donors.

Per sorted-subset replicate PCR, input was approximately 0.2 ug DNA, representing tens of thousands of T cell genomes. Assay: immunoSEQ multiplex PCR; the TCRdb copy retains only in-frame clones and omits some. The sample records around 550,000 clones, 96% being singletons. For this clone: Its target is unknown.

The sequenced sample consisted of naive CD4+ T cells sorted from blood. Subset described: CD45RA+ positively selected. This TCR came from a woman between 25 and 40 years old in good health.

CDR3 residues: CASSLSTSYNEQFF. The CDR3 region has the DNA TGTGCCAGCAGCTTAAGTACTTCCTACAATGAGCAGTTCTTC. V is TRBV7-9 and J is TRBJ2-1, with D unclear. Germline values: CDR1 SEHNR, CDR2 FQNEAQ (reference sequence). CDR3 length: 14 amino acids. Trimming removed 2 bases at V and 1 base at J, with 6 bases between.